The 19 T cell receptor beta chains below all came from one sample that was sequenced in a study of blood T cell repertoires in COVID-19. Measured with immunoSEQ multiplex PCR; TCRdb has only the in-frame clones, and not every one. The sample lists about 110,000 clones, 75% to 90% occurring once. The specimen was peripheral blood. Receptors were obtained from a human donor in a cohort sampled during active COVID-19.

The chain couples TRBV27 to TRBJ1-1; possible D gene TRBD1, 5 bases. Trimming removed 6 bases at V and 5 bases at J, with 16 bases between. Looked up from germline, CDR1 is MNHEY and CDR2 is SMNVEV (reference sequence). The CDR3 is 14 amino acids. CDR3 in amino acids: CASRVSGLGTEAFF. As DNA, the CDR3 is TGTGCCAGCAGGGTATCAGGGCTTGGGACTGAAGCTTTCTTT.

In this sample, this clone turned up once. The J gene is TRBJ2-5, the V gene TRBV9; D might be TRBD1 (6 bases). Germline V gene data show CDR1 as SGDLS and CDR2 as YYNGEE. V dropped 0 bases and J dropped 2 bases, with 11 bases sitting between them. The CDR3 loop spans 15 amino acids. The CDR3 region is CASSVDATGQETQYF. In DNA form, the CDR3 reads TGTGCCAGCAGCGTAGATGCGACAGGACAAGAGACCCAGTACTTC.

This clone was seen a single time. This chain connects TRBV2 to TRBJ2-7; D is unresolved. Trimming left V 6 bases short and J 2 bases short, with 8 bases between. This CDR3 contains 12 residues. Germline CDR1 reads SNHLY; CDR2 reads FYNNEI. CDR3 nucleotide sequence: TGTGCCAGCAGGACGCAGGCCTACGAGCAGTACTTC. Amino acids: CASRTQAYEQYF.

This clone was detected once. The chain combines TRBV5-1 with TRBJ1-2; TRBD1 aligns across 7 bases. CDR1 SGHRS and CDR2 YFSETQ come from the germline V gene. The CDR3 loop spans 14 amino acids. Unmatched junction bases numbered 3, after V lost 0 bases and J lost 4 bases. CDR3 nucleotides: TGCGCCAGCAGCTTGGGACAGGGACCCTATGGCTACACCTTC. This sequence encodes CASSLGQGPYGYTF.

The chain is built from TRBV7-2 and TRBJ1-6; weak D call: TRBD1 (6 bases). The CDR3 covers 17 residues. From germline, CDR1 is SGHTA and CDR2 FQGNSA. V shed 5 bases and J shed 3 bases, with 17 bases lying between them. The CDR3 protein is CASSQIGGAGYNSPLHF. CDR3 nucleotides: TGTGCCAGCAGCCAGATCGGGGGGGCCGGCTATAATTCACCCCTCCACTTT.

The J gene is TRBJ1-6, the V gene TRBV19; D gene ambiguous. V dropped 9 bases and J dropped 7 bases, with 25 bases sitting between them. Germline V gives CDR1 LNHDA, CDR2 SQIVND (reference sequence). The CDR3 runs to 17 residues. CDR3 protein: CASNNGVSRLTNSPLHF. The DNA for the CDR3 is TGTGCCAGCAACAACGGAGTGAGTCGGCTAACAAATTCACCCCTCCACTTT.

This clone was counted a single time. The gene calls are TRBV7-9 and TRBJ2-1; possible D gene TRBD1, 6 bases. This CDR3 is 16 amino acids long. Germline V lookup: CDR1 SEHNR, CDR2 FQNEAQ (reference sequence). Trimming stripped 4 bases from V and 7 bases from J, with 20 bases between. CDR3 DNA: TGTGCCAGCAGCTCGTCACCGGGACACCTTGAGAATGAGCAGTTCTTC. This translates into CASSSSPGHLENEQFF.

This chain links TRBV25-1 with TRBJ1-6; perhaps TRBD1 as D (5 bases). This CDR3 is 15 amino acids long. V lost 6 bases, J lost 6 bases, and 15 bases lay in between. Germline-derived CDR1 and CDR2 are MGHDK and SYGVNS. The CDR3 loop reads CASSAALGPNSPLHF. CDR3 sequence (DNA): TGTGCCAGCAGCGCCGCTTTGGGGCCTAATTCACCCCTCCACTTT.

This sequence joins TRBV7-8 and TRBJ1-2; tentatively, D is TRBD1 (5 bases). Germline V CDR1 and CDR2: SGHVS, FQNEAQ. Trimming took off 3 bases at V and 2 bases at J, with 13 bases between the two ends. The CDR3 length is 15 residues. CDR3 bases: TGTGCCAGCAGCTTCGGGGACTTCGGCAACTATGGCTACACCTTC. Its translation is CASSFGDFGNYGYTF.

The J gene is TRBJ2-2, the V gene TRBV9, with D possibly TRBD2 on 6 matching bases. Looked up from germline, CDR1 is SGDLS and CDR2 is YYNGEE. This CDR3 has 13 residues. Trimming removed 2 bases at V and 9 bases at J, with 11 bases between. CDR3 sequence reads: CASSVEGGRELFF. CDR3 in DNA: TGTGCCAGCAGCGTGGAGGGCGGCAGGGAGCTGTTTTTT.

The genes are TRBV29-1 and TRBJ1-2, with TRBD1 matching over 8 bases. V dropped 7 bases and J dropped 3; count of bases not matched to a gene: 7. Per the germline V gene, CDR1 is SQVTM and CDR2 is ANQGSEA. The CDR3 length is 13 residues. The CDR3 loop reads CSAWTGRYYGYTF. The CDR3 DNA reads as TGCAGCGCTTGGACAGGGAGATACTATGGCTACACCTTC.

The chain recombines TRBV24-1 with TRBJ2-1, with 10 bases fitting TRBD2. V was pared by 1 base and J by 10 bases, with 12 bases of the junction left unmatched. The CDR3 runs to 17 residues. The germline V gene encodes CDR1 KGHDR and CDR2 SFDVKD. The CDR3 DNA follows: TGTGCCACCAGTGATTTCGTGGGCACTAGCGGGATGGGGGAGCAGTTCTTC. Protein: CATSDFVGTSGMGEQFF.

The chain recombines TRBV4-1 with TRBJ2-3, with 14 bases identical to TRBD2. The CDR3 length is 16 residues. V was clipped by 0 bases and J by 4 bases; unmatched bases: 0. Germline V gives CDR1 MGHRA, CDR2 YSYEKL. CDR3 loop: CASSQEGLAGADTQYF. As DNA, the CDR3 is TGCGCCAGCAGCCAAGAGGGACTAGCGGGGGCAGATACGCAGTATTTT.

The chain is built from TRBV3-1 (or the pseudogene TRBV3-2) and TRBJ1-5; 9 bases match TRBD1. The J segment lost 11 bases and the V segment lost 4 bases, leaving 18 bases of the junction unmatched. The CDR3 totals 17 residues. Germline values: CDR1 LGHDT, CDR2 YNNKEL (reference sequence). Written as DNA, the CDR3 is TGTGCCAGCAGCCGAAGTAAGACAGGGGGGCGAACGGAGGCCCAGCATTTT. Its protein is CASSRSKTGGRTEAQHF.

V gene TRBV6-2 or TRBV6-3 combines with J gene TRBJ1-4; unclear D gene. Germline V lookup: CDR1 MNHEY, CDR2 SVGEGT. Deletions cut 2 bases from V and 4 bases from J, with 8 bases between. The CDR3 is 14 residues long. This chain's CDR3 is CASSYGANNEKLFF. For the CDR3, the DNA is TGTGCCAGCAGTTACGGAGCTAATAATGAAAAACTGTTTTTT.

This clone has just a few counts. Other DNA sequences of this sample code for an identical CDR3. This chain connects TRBV7-3 to TRBJ2-7; 9 bases are shared with TRBD1. CDR3 length equals 15 residues. J was trimmed by 4 bases and V by 5 bases; bases with no gene match: 9. Germline CDR1 SGHTA, CDR2 FQGTGA. CDR3 sequence: CASSPSGTGFYEQYF. In nucleotides, the CDR3 is TGTGCCAGCAGCCCCAGTGGGACAGGGTTTTACGAGCAGTACTTC.

In its sample, this clone was seen many times. The chain links TRBV3-1 (or the pseudogene TRBV3-2) to TRBJ1-6, with 12 bases aligning to TRBD1. Trimming cost V 3 bases and J 1 base; bases outside gene matches: 13. Looked up from germline, CDR1 is LGHDT and CDR2 is YNNKEL (reference sequence). This CDR3 has 21 residues. The CDR3 DNA follows: TGTGCCAGCAGCCATCGCCACCGGGACAGGGGGCGCATGTCCTATAATTCACCCCTCCACTTT. The encoded protein is CASSHRHRDRGRMSYNSPLHF.

The CDR3 bases are TGTGCCAGTAGGCGCAAGGGGGCTACTAATGAAAAACTGTTTTTT. This encodes CASRRKGATNEKLFF. The chain recombines TRBV19 with TRBJ1-4; 7 bases are shared with TRBD1. The CDR3 sequence is 15 residues long. Unmatched junction bases numbered 6, after V lost 6 bases and J lost 2 bases. Germline loops: CDR1 LNHDA, CDR2 SQIVND (reference sequence).

The chain is built from TRBV5-4 and TRBJ2-1; 8 positions match TRBD1. Trimming at V came to 4 bases and at J to 9 bases, leaving 3 bases not matched to a gene. Germline V gene sequence: CDR1 SGHNT, CDR2 YYREEE (reference sequence). The CDR3 is 12 residues long. CDR3 DNA: TGTGCCAGCAGCAGGGACAGGTCTGAGCAGTTCTTC. The encoded protein is CASSRDRSEQFF.